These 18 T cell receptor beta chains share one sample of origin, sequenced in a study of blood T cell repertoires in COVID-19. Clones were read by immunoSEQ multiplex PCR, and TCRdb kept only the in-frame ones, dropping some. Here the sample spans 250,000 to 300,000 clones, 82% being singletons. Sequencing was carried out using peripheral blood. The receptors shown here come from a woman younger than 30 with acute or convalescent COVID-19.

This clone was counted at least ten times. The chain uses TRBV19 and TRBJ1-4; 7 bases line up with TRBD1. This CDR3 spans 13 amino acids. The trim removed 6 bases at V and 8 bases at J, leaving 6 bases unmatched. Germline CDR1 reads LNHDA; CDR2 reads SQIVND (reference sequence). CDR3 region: CASSTGDVEKLFF. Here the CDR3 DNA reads TGTGCCAGTAGCACAGGGGATGTAGAAAAACTGTTTTTT.

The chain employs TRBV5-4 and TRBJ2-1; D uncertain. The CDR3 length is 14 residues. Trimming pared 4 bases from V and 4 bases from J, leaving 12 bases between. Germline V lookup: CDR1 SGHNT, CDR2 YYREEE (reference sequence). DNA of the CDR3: TGTGCCAGCAGCCCAACACCAGATTACAATGAGCAGTTCTTC. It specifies CASSPTPDYNEQFF.

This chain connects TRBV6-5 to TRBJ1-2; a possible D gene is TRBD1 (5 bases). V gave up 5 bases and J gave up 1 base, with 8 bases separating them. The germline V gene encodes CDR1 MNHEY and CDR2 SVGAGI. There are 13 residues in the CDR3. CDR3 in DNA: TGTGCCAGCAGTCAGGACATTAACTATGGCTACACCTTC. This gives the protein CASSQDINYGYTF.

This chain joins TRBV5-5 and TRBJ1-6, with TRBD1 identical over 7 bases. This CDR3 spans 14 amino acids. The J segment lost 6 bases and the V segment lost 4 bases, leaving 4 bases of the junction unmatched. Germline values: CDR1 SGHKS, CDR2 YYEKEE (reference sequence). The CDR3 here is CASSATGINSPLHF. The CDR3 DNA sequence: TGTGCCAGCAGCGCGACAGGGATTAATTCACCCCTCCACTTT.

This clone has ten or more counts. The CDR3: CAWVRDRPYGYTF. The CDR3 DNA reads as TGTGCCTGGGTCCGGGACAGACCTTATGGCTACACCTTC. V is TRBV30 and J is TRBJ1-2; TRBD1 matches at 7 bases. Trimming cost V 5 bases and J 5 bases; bases outside gene matches: 8. CDR1 GTSNPN and CDR2 SVGIG come from the germline V gene (reference sequence). The CDR3 is 13 amino acids.

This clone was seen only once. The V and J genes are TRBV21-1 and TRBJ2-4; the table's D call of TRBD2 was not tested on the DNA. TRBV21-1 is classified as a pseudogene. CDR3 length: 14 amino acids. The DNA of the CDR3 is TGTGCCAGCAGCAAACGGGGGGCCAAAAACATTCAGTACTTC. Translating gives CASSKRGAKNIQYF.

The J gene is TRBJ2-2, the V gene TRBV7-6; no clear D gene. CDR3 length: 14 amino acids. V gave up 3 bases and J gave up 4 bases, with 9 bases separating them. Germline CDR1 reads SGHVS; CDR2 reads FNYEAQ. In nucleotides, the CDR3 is TGTGCCAGCAGCTTTGGAGCAGCCACCGGGGAGCTGTTTTTT. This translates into CASSFGAATGELFF.

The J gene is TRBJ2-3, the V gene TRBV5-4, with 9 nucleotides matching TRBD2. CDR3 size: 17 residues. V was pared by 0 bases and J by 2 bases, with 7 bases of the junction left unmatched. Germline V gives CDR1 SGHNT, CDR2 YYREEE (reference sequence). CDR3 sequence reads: CASSLAVLAGVTDTQYF. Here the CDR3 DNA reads TGTGCCAGCAGCTTGGCGGTTTTAGCGGGAGTCACAGATACGCAGTATTTT. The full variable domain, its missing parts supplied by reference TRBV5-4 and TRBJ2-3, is ETGVTQSPTHLIKTRGQQVTLRCSSQSGHNTVSWYQQALGQGPQFIFQYYREEENGRGNFPPRFSGLQFPNYSSELNVNALELDDSALYLCASSLAVLAGVTDTQYFGPGTRLTVL.

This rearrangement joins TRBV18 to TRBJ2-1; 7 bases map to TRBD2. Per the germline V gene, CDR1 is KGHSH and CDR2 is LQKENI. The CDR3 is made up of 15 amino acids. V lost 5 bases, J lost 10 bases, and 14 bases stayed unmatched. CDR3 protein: CASSSPGLSLPEQFF. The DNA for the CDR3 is TGTGCCAGCTCATCCCCGGGACTATCCCTTCCAGAGCAGTTCTTC.

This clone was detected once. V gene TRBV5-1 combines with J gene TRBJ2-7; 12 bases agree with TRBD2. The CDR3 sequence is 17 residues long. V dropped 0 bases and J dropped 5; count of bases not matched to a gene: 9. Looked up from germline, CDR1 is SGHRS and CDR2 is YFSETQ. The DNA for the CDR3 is TGCGCCAGCAGCTTGGCCCCTGGACTAGCGGGAATCGACGAGCAGTACTTC. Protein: CASSLAPGLAGIDEQYF. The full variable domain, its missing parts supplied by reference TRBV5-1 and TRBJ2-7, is KAGVTQTPRYLIKTRGQQVTLSCSPISGHRSVSWYQQTPGQGLQFLFEYFSETQRNKGNFPGRFSGRQFSNSRSEMNVSTLELGDSALYLCASSLAPGLAGIDEQYFGPGTRLTVT.

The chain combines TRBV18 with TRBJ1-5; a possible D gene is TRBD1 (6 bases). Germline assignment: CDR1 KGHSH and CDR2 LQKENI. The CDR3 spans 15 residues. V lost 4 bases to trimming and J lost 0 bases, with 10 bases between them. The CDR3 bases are TGTGCCAGCTCACTGTACAGGGATAGCAATCAGCCCCAGCATTTT. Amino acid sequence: CASSLYRDSNQPQHF.

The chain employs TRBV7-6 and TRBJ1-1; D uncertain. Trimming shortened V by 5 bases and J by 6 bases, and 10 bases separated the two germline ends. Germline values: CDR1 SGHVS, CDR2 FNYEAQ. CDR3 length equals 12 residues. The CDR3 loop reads CASSTGEAEAFF. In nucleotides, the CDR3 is TGTGCCAGCAGCACCGGGGAGGCTGAAGCTTTCTTT.

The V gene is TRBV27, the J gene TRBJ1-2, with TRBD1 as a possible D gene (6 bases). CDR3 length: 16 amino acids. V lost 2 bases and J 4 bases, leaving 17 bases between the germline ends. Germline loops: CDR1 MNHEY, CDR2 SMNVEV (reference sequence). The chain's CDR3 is CASSLGAGVGSYGYTF. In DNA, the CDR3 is TGTGCCAGCAGTTTAGGGGCAGGGGTGGGCTCCTATGGCTACACCTTC.

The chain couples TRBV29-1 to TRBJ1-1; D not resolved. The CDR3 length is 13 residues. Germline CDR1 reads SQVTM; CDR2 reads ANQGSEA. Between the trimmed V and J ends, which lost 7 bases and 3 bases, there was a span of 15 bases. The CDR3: CSAAQIKDTEAFF. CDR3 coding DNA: TGCAGCGCTGCACAGATAAAGGACACTGAAGCTTTCTTT.

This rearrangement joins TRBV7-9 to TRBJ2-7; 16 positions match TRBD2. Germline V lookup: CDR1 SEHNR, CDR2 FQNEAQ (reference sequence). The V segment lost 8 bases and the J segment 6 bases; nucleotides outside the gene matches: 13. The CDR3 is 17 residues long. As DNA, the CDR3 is TGTGCCAGCTCCCTAGGGGCCGGGACTAGCGGGAGGGTCGAGCAGTACTTC. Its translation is CASSLGAGTSGRVEQYF.

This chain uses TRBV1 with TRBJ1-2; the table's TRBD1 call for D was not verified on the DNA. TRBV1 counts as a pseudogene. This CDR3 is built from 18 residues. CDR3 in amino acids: CTSSPRGTGGESNYGYTF. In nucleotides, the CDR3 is TGCACCAGCAGCCCCCGGGGGACAGGGGGGGAGTCTAACTATGGCTACACCTTC.

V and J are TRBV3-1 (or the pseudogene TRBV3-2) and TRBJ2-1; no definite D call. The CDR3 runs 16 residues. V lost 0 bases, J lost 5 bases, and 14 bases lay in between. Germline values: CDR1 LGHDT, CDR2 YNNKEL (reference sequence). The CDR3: CASSQEGRLVHNEQFF. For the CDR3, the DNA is TGTGCCAGCAGCCAAGAAGGTCGGCTAGTGCACAATGAGCAGTTCTTC.

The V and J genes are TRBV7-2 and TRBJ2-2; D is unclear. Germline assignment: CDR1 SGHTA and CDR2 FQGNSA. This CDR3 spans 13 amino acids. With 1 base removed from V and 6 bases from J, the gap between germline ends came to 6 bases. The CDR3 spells CASSLVSPGELFF. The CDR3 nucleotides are TGTGCCAGCAGCTTAGTCTCCCCCGGGGAGCTGTTTTTT.